Shown below are 4 T cell receptor beta chains from a single sample sequenced in a study of Ad26.COV2.S vaccination and SARS-CoV-2 variants. TCRdb keeps only in-frame clones here, not all; method: immunoSEQ multiplex PCR. The table has about 220,000 clones, roughly 90% seen once. As for treatment: some 19 received Ad26.COV2.S at low or high dose, single or two shots; 5 received placebo; per-sample allocation not given. Day 63 after the first injection of vaccine or placebo was the sampling time. The sample was peripheral blood, taken in a trial of Ad26.COV2.S vaccine versus placebo. The source of these receptors is a person between 18 and 65 years old who received the Ad26.COV2.S COVID-19 vaccine or a placebo.

The chain carries TRBV28 and TRBJ2-1, with a weak D call TRBD1 (6 bases). Germline V gene lookup returns CDR1 MDHEN and CDR2 SYDVKM. The CDR3 is made up of 16 amino acids. Trimming removed 5 bases at V and 7 bases at J, with 21 bases between. This CDR3 reads CASSPLGTLGENEQFF. The CDR3 DNA sequence: TGTGCCAGCAGTCCGCTCGGGACACTAGGGGAAAATGAGCAGTTCTTC.

The count of this clone is one. CDR3 residues: CASSLGQISGNTIYF. In DNA, the CDR3 is TGTGCCAGCAGCTTAGGACAGATCTCTGGAAACACCATATATTTT. The V gene is TRBV7-8, the J gene TRBJ1-3; tentative D call: TRBD1 (5 bases). The CDR3 loop spans 15 amino acids. Germline assignment: CDR1 SGHVS and CDR2 FQNEAQ. V was trimmed by 1 base and J by 0 bases, leaving 7 bases between them.

This clone has a handful of counts. This chain links TRBV3-1 (or the pseudogene TRBV3-2) with TRBJ2-3; 8 nucleotides agree with TRBD2. Germline V lookup: CDR1 LGHDT, CDR2 YNNKEL (reference sequence). V lost 1 base to trimming and J lost 2 bases; unmatched junction nucleotides: 5. The CDR3 loop spans 16 amino acids. The CDR3 bases are TGTGCCAGCAGCCAAGGGGTAGCGGGACACACAGATACGCAGTATTTT. This codes for CASSQGVAGHTDTQYF.

This chain links TRBV5-1 with TRBJ2-1; tentative D call: TRBD1 (5 bases). V was shortened by 4 bases and J by 0 bases, with 17 bases between the two germline ends. The germline V gene has CDR1 SGHRS and CDR2 YFSETQ. CDR3 length equals 17 residues. The CDR3 loop reads CASSPMATEISYNEQFF. The CDR3 DNA follows: TGCGCCAGCAGCCCCATGGCGACAGAGATCTCCTACAATGAGCAGTTCTTC.